The T cell receptor beta chain described here comes from a study of T cells in Graves' hyperthyroidism and ophthalmopathy. CDR1 is SGHTA, CDR2 FQGTGA, per germline. Trimming took off 6 bases at V and 10 bases at J, with 12 bases between the two ends. The CDR3 has 11 amino acids. A remark on this clonotype: No antigen is known for it.

The PBMCs were taken from 10 ml of fresh peripheral blood. Notes on the study in general: The authors' 13 V-J model separated ophthalmopathy from stable hyperthyroidism.

The investigators amplified TCR beta CDR3 regions from RNA transcripts. An initial round of RT-PCR targeting the TCR CDR3 relied on the HTBI primer set. A single record per CDR3 protein comes from TCRdb applying MiXCR to the multiplex PCR reads. The repertoire includes hundreds of thousands of distinct CDR3 sequences, about 13% of them detected once, and roughly 9.2% sits in the top ten. The J gene is TRBJ1-1, the V gene TRBV7-3, with D tentatively TRBD1 (5 bases). Sequencing input: blood. The receptor's source is a woman aged 18-35 years with Graves' hyperthyroidism. This CDR3 is CASRYTRGAFF. The CDR3 DNA reads as TGTGCCAGCAGGTACACGAGGGGAGCTTTCTTT. The entire variable domain, with the rest obtained from reference TRBV7-3 and TRBJ1-1, is as follows: GAGVSQTPSNKVTEKGKYVELRCDPISGHTALYWYRQSLGQGPEFLIYFQGTGAADDSGLPNDRFFAVRPEGSVSTLKIQRTERGDSAVYLCASRYTRGAFFGQGTRLTVV.